This T cell receptor beta chain was identified in a study of cytomegalovirus exposure and HLA in healthy donors. Trimming took 3 bases from V and 0 from J; bases not matched to a gene: 5. Germline loops: CDR1 LGHNA, CDR2 YNFKEQ. The CDR3 has 16 residues. Comments on this clone: Antigen unknown.

Findings of the study overall: Immune exposure data for these donors was limited to CMV serostatus. Associated with cytomegalovirus, according to the listing, were some 180 TCR beta chains.

PCR amplification relied on 60 Vbeta primers (plus 13 Jbeta primers). As processed by the authors: Among the unique TCR beta chains that a later analysis counted, around 82 million in all, roughly 11 million were shared. Sequencing was performed with immunoSEQ multiplex PCR; in TCRdb, only in-frame clones are kept and a portion is missing. V and J calls and clone size follow that table, whereas D and trimming were derived from the DNA. The table records roughly 140,000 clones, roughly 74% of them present only once. The source is a woman aged 40 to 50 in good health and CMV-seropositive. The chain carries TRBV4-2 and TRBJ2-1, with 7 bases fitting TRBD2. Sequencing was performed on PBMCs. The DNA of the CDR3 is TGTGCCAGCAGCCACACTAGCGCGGCCTCCTACAATGAGCAGTTCTTC. Residues: CASSHTSAASYNEQFF.